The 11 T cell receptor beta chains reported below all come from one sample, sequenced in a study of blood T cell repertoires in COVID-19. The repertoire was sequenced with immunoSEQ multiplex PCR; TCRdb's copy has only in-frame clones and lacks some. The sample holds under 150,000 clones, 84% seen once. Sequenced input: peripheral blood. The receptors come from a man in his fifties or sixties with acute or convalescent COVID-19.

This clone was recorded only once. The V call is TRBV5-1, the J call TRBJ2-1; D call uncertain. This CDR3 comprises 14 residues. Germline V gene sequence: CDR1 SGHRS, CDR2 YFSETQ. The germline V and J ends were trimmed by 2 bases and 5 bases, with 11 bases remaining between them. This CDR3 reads CASSFLSVNNEQFF. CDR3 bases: TGCGCCAGCAGCTTTTTGTCGGTTAACAATGAGCAGTTCTTC.

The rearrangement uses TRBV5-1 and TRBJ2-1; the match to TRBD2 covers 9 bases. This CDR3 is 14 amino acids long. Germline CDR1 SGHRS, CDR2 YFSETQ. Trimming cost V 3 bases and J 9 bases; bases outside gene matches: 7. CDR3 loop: CASSSGLAPFEQFF. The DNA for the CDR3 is TGCGCCAGCAGCTCAGGACTAGCGCCGTTTGAGCAGTTCTTC.

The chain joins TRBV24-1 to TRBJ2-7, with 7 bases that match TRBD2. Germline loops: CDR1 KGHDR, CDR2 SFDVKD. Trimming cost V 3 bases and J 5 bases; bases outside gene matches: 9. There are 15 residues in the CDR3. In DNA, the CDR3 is TGTGCCACCAGTGATCCCGCCGGCGGGAGCCACGAGCAGTACTTC. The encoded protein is CATSDPAGGSHEQYF.

CDR3 coding DNA: TGTGCCAGCAGATTGGGGACAGGGAACCTCTGGGGCACTGAAGCTTTCTTT. Translated: CASRLGTGNLWGTEAFF. The chain carries TRBV13 and TRBJ1-1; 9 bases are a match to TRBD1. The CDR3 runs to 17 residues. Germline V gene lookup returns CDR1 PRHDT and CDR2 FYEKMQ (reference sequence). With 6 bases clipped from V and 4 bases from J, the junction kept 15 bases outside the gene matches.

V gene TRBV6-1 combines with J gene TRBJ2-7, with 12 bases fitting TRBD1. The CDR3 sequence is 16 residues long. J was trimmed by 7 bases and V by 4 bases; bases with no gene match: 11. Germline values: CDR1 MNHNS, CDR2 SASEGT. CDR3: CASSGPPGQGAREQYF. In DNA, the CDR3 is TGTGCCAGCAGTGGACCACCGGGACAGGGGGCAAGGGAGCAGTACTTC.

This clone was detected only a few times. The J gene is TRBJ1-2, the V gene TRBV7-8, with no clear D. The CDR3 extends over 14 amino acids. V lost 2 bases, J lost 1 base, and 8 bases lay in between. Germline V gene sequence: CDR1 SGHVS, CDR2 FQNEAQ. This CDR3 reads CASSLRRNNYGYTF. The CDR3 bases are TGTGCCAGCAGCTTACGGCGGAATAACTATGGCTACACCTTC.

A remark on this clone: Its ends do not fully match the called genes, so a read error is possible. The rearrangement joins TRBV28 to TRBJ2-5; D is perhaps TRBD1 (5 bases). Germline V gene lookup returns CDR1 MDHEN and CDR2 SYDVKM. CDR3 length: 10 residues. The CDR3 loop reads CILGAETQYF. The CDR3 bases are TGCATTCTTGGGGCAGAGACCCAGTACTTC.

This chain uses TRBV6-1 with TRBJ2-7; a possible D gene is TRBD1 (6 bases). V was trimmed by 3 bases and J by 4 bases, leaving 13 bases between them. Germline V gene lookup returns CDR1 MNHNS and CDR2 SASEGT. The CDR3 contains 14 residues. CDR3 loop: CASSDGPGDYEQYF. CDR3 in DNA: TGTGCCAGCAGTGATGGTCCAGGGGATTACGAGCAGTACTTC.

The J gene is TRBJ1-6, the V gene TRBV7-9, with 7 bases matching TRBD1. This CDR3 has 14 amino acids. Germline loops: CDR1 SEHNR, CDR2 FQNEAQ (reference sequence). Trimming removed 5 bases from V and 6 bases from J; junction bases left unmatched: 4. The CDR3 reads CASSHRQGNSPLHF. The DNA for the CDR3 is TGTGCCAGCAGCCACCGACAGGGTAATTCACCCCTCCACTTT.

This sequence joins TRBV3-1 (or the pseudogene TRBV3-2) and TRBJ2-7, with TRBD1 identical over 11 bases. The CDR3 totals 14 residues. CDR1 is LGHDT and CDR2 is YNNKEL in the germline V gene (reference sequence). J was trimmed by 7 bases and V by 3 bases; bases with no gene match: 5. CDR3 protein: CASSQRDRGGEQYF. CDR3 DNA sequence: TGTGCCAGCAGCCAGAGGGACAGGGGGGGTGAGCAGTACTTC.

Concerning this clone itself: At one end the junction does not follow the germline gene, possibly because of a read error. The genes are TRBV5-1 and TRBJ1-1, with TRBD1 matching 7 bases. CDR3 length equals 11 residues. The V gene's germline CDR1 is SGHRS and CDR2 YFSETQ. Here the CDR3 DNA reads TGCGCCAGCACGGACAGGAGCTACCCCGTCTTT. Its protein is CASTDRSYPVF.